The sample holds many counts of the clone carrying this T cell receptor (beta chain). Its matching antigen is unknown. Both iRepertoire HTBI primers and Arm-PCR of CDR3 regions were used to build the TCR beta libraries. Per the study methods: Identified across the samples were some 67 TRBV segments and 14 TRBJ segments. TCRdb re-derived calls from the multiplex PCR reads in MiXCR, one entry per CDR3 protein. The V and J calls follow TCRdb's processing rather than the paper's. The table has some 250,000 distinct CDR3 sequences, 15% to 20% seen once. The entry originates in a study of regulatory T cells in long-lasting Graves disease. Germline CDR1 reads SGHAT; CDR2 reads FQNNGV. V was clipped by 6 bases and J by 7 bases, with 13 bases between them. The CDR3 sequence is 14 residues long. Study-wide points: Persistent patients shared more public clonotypes (over 2,500) than new patients (approximately 900). TRBV28, TRBJ1-2 and TRBJ2-5 were segments that persistent disease favored.

Time point denoted: newly diagnosed GD, antithyroid drugs for less than 3 months. With RNA extracted from PBMCs as input, the TCR library was made. The material sequenced was peripheral blood mononuclear cells (PBMCs), taken at new diagnosis, from a patient treated with antithyroid drugs. V gene TRBV11-2 combines with J gene TRBJ1-6; the D gene is possibly TRBD1 (5 bases). The receptor comes from a female donor with Graves disease. The CDR3 nucleotides read TGTGCCAGCAGTCTCATAGACAGCAATTCACCCCTCCACTTT. This sequence encodes CASSLIDSNSPLHF. The variable domain in full, completed from reference TRBV11-2 and TRBJ1-6, reads EAGVAQSPRYKIIEKRQSVAFWCNPISGHATLYWYQQILGQGPKLLIQFQNNGVVDDSQLPKDRFSAERLKGVDSTLKIQPAKLEDSAVYLCASSLIDSNSPLHFGNGTRLTVT.